Each of the 18 T cell receptor beta chains below was sequenced from the same sample in a study of glioma-infiltrating T cells after dendritic cell vaccination. Repertoires were generated with immunoSEQ multiplex PCR, while TCRdb's copy carries only in-frame clones and drops some. The table records about 92,000 clones, around 86% of them present only once. The source was blood, collected before dendritic cell vaccination. The origin of the receptors is a human donor with glioblastoma.

The chain carries TRBV2 and TRBJ2-1; a possible D gene is TRBD1 (6 bases). This CDR3 region has 14 residues. Germline CDR1 reads SNHLY; CDR2 reads FYNNEI. V lost 5 bases to trimming and J lost 2 bases, with 10 bases between them. This chain's CDR3 is CASSYRVTYNEQFF. CDR3 nucleotide sequence: TGTGCCAGCAGTTACAGGGTAACCTACAATGAGCAGTTCTTC.

This chain joins TRBV28 and TRBJ2-5; 7 nucleotides agree with TRBD2. The CDR3 has 16 residues. In germline, CDR1 is MDHEN, CDR2 SYDVKM. Trimming cost V 5 bases and J 5 bases; bases outside gene matches: 14. The CDR3 protein is CASSPITSALRETQYF. In DNA form, the CDR3 reads TGTGCCAGCAGTCCGATTACTAGCGCCCTACGTGAGACCCAGTACTTC.

This clone is a singleton in its sample. The chain combines TRBV29-1 with TRBJ2-1; D call uncertain. The CDR3 consists of 14 residues. The V gene's germline CDR1 is SQVTM and CDR2 ANQGSEA. Trimming pared 0 bases from V and 7 bases from J, leaving 13 bases between. The CDR3 DNA follows: TGCAGCGTTGAAGATTATATGAGTGAGAATGAGCAGTTCTTC. Translating gives CSVEDYMSENEQFF.

This clone was counted between two and nine times. The V gene is TRBV13, the J gene TRBJ2-7; a possible D gene is TRBD1 (6 bases). Per the germline V gene, CDR1 is PRHDT and CDR2 is FYEKMQ (reference sequence). V lost 5 bases and J lost 0, with 11 bases in between. The CDR3 consists of 14 residues. The CDR3 DNA reads as TGTGCCAGCAGCCCAGCAGGGGACTCCTACGAGCAGTACTTC. It yields the protein CASSPAGDSYEQYF.

CDR3 sequence: CASSQDRSRGGAGANVLTF. The DNA for the CDR3 is TGCGCCAGCAGCCAAGATCGGAGTCGCGGGGGAGCTGGGGCCAACGTCCTGACTTTC. The chain links TRBV4-3 to TRBJ2-6; 7 nucleotides match TRBD2. CDR1 and CDR2 (germline): LGHNA, YSLEER. V lost 0 bases, J lost 2 bases, and 10 bases stayed unmatched. The CDR3 totals 19 residues.

The chain uses TRBV7-9 and TRBJ2-1, with 13 positions matching TRBD2. Germline assignment: CDR1 SEHNR and CDR2 FQNEAQ (reference sequence). V lost 5 bases to trimming and J lost 10 bases; unmatched junction nucleotides: 8. The CDR3 sequence is 15 residues long. CDR3 DNA: TGTGCCAGCAGCCCCCGACGGACTAGCGGGAGAGAGCAGTTCTTC. Its protein product is CASSPRRTSGREQFF.

The chain joins TRBV9 to TRBJ2-1; 9 nucleotides align to TRBD1. Trimming cost V 3 bases and J 6 bases; bases outside gene matches: 13. This CDR3 contains 17 residues. Germline V lookup: CDR1 SGDLS, CDR2 YYNGEE. This CDR3 is CASSGGFGTGNVNEQFF. Here the CDR3 DNA reads TGTGCCAGCAGCGGGGGTTTTGGGACAGGGAATGTCAATGAGCAGTTCTTC.

This clone showed up just a few times. This sequence joins TRBV6-6 and TRBJ1-2; D gene uncertain. In germline, CDR1 is MNHNY, CDR2 SVGAGI (reference sequence). This CDR3 is built from 16 residues. V shed 3 bases and J shed 4 bases, with 18 bases lying between them. The CDR3 nucleotides are TGTGCCAGCAGTTATGATGTAGACGGCAGGTTCTATGGCTACACCTTC. It specifies CASSYDVDGRFYGYTF.

The gene calls are TRBV7-8 and TRBJ2-2; possibly TRBD1 for D (6 bases). CDR3 length equals 16 residues. The germline V gene has CDR1 SGHVS and CDR2 FQNEAQ. V lost 3 bases, J lost 4 bases, and 15 bases lay in between. This chain's CDR3 is CASSFGRGSGTGELFF. The CDR3 DNA follows: TGTGCCAGCAGCTTCGGTAGGGGGAGCGGCACCGGGGAGCTGTTTTTT.

This clone showed up just once. V gene TRBV29-1 combines with J gene TRBJ2-7, with 7 positions matching TRBD2. The CDR3 length is 13 residues. The V gene's germline CDR1 is SQVTM and CDR2 ANQGSEA. The V segment lost 4 bases and the J segment 1 base; nucleotides outside the gene matches: 4. CDR3 loop: CSVVVGGSYEQYF. In DNA form, the CDR3 reads TGCAGCGTTGTGGTGGGAGGGTCCTACGAGCAGTACTTC.

The genes are TRBV18 and TRBJ2-7; 8 bases fit TRBD1. From germline, CDR1 is KGHSH and CDR2 LQKENI. CDR3 size: 15 residues. Trimming at V came to 3 bases and at J to 8 bases, leaving 12 bases not matched to a gene. The CDR3 DNA is TGTGCCAGCTCACCGGAGGTATGGGACAGGTCCAAGCAGTACTTC. This gives the protein CASSPEVWDRSKQYF.

The chain carries TRBV14 and TRBJ1-2; 9 bases match TRBD1. From germline, CDR1 is SGHDN and CDR2 FVKESK. Unmatched junction bases numbered 2, after V lost 5 bases and J lost 1 base. CDR3 size: 14 residues. The CDR3 sequence: CASSRDRVNYGYTF. CDR3 nucleotide sequence: TGTGCCAGCAGCAGGGACAGGGTTAACTATGGCTACACCTTC.

This chain connects TRBV2 to TRBJ1-4; 9 nucleotides match TRBD1. J lost 5 bases, V lost 6 bases, and 7 bases had no gene match. The germline V gene encodes CDR1 SNHLY and CDR2 FYNNEI. CDR3 length equals 15 residues. The CDR3 is CASRGEGQGNEKLFF. CDR3 nucleotide sequence: TGTGCCAGCAGGGGAGAAGGACAGGGGAATGAAAAACTGTTTTTT.

The J gene is TRBJ1-3, the V gene TRBV6-5; 7 bases map to TRBD1. Germline V gives CDR1 MNHEY, CDR2 SVGAGI. This CDR3 is built from 14 residues. The J segment lost 9 bases and the V segment lost 5 bases, leaving 10 bases of the junction unmatched. CDR3 loop: CASSLFRDRRTIYF. CDR3 coding DNA: TGTGCCAGCAGTCTATTCCGGGACAGACGCACCATATATTTT.

The rearrangement uses TRBV28 and TRBJ1-4, with D possibly matching TRBD1 (6 bases). Per germline, CDR1 MDHEN and CDR2 SYDVKM. The CDR3 extends over 13 amino acids. With 10 bases removed from V and 5 bases from J, the gap between germline ends came to 14 bases. The CDR3, as DNA: TGTGCCATCCTCCCGGGGGGCAATGAAAAACTGTTTTTT. The encoded protein is CAILPGGNEKLFF.

V is TRBV7-2 and J is TRBJ2-3; 10 nucleotides line up with TRBD2. After removal of 5 bases from V and 1 base from J, the junction contained 6 bases not matched to a gene. CDR1 and CDR2 from the germline V gene are SGHTA and FQGNSA. The CDR3 consists of 16 residues. The CDR3 region has the DNA TGTGCCAGCAGCCTAGTAGCGGGGGGACGCACAGATACGCAGTATTTT. It is translated as CASSLVAGGRTDTQYF.

The V gene is TRBV5-4, the J gene TRBJ2-7; weak D call: TRBD1 (6 bases). In germline, CDR1 is SGHNT, CDR2 YYREEE (reference sequence). CDR3 size: 15 residues. The V and J ends lost 4 bases and 3 bases respectively, with 17 bases between them. The CDR3 DNA reads as TGTGCCAGCAGCCGGGGCTTAGGGGGAGACTACGAGCAGTACTTC. Amino acid sequence: CASSRGLGGDYEQYF.

The rearrangement links TRBV18 to TRBJ2-1; D uncertain. Germline CDR1 KGHSH, CDR2 LQKENI. The CDR3 contains 12 residues. The V end was cut by 4 bases, the J end by 1 base, with 2 bases between. The CDR3 here is CASSLSYNEQFF. CDR3 coding DNA: TGTGCCAGCTCACTATCCTACAATGAGCAGTTCTTC.